Below are 23 T cell receptor beta chains sequenced from a single sample in a study of blood T cell repertoires in COVID-19. Method: immunoSEQ multiplex PCR; TCRdb's copy keeps in-frame clones and lacks some. The sample has approximately 300,000 clones; roughly 87% are singletons. What was sequenced was PBMCs or T cells enriched from blood (not recorded which). The receptor source for this set is a woman under 40 who had recovered from COVID-19.

This chain connects TRBV30 to TRBJ1-1; D possibly corresponds to TRBD1 (6 bases). Deletions cut 1 base from V and 1 base from J, with 7 bases between. The CDR3 loop spans 13 amino acids. Germline V CDR1 and CDR2: GTSNPN, SVGIG (reference sequence). CDR3 nucleotides: TGTGCCTGGAGTGGGACAGCGAACACTGAAGCTTTCTTT. Amino acids: CAWSGTANTEAFF. Looking up the rest from reference TRBV30 and TRBJ1-1 gives the full variable domain: SQTIHQWPATLVQPVGSPLSLECTVEGTSNPNLYWYRQAAGRGLQLLFYSVGIGQISSEVPQNLSASRPQDRQFILSSKKLLLSDSGFYLCAWSGTANTEAFFGQGTRLTVV.

The chain has TRBV6-5 and TRBJ1-5; 7 nucleotides align to TRBD1. Germline V gives CDR1 MNHEY, CDR2 SVGAGI. The CDR3 consists of 15 residues. The V gene end was trimmed by 6 bases and the J gene end by 0 bases; junction bases not matched to a gene: 5. As DNA, the CDR3 is TGTGCCAGCAGAGGGGACAGTGTTAGCAATCAGCCCCAGCATTTT. This encodes CASRGDSVSNQPQHF.

The chain recombines TRBV27 with TRBJ2-1, with 11 bases lining up with TRBD2. The CDR3 has 18 residues. Germline CDR1 is MNHEY and CDR2 is SMNVEV (reference sequence). Unmatched junction bases numbered 12, after V lost 2 bases and J lost 6 bases. In DNA form, the CDR3 reads TGTGCCAGCAGTTTAGTCCCTCGTAGCGGGGGGGCTGTCAATGAGCAGTTCTTC. This sequence encodes CASSLVPRSGGAVNEQFF.

The rearrangement joins TRBV19 to TRBJ2-2; D might be TRBD1 (6 bases). The CDR3 covers 11 residues. Germline V gene sequence: CDR1 LNHDA, CDR2 SQIVND (reference sequence). The CDR3 loop is CATGTPGELFF. The DNA of the CDR3 is TGTGCGACAGGCACCCCCGGGGAGCTGTTTTTT.

The rearrangement links TRBV2 to TRBJ1-1, with 8 bases aligning to TRBD1. The CDR3 extends over 15 amino acids. The ends lost 6 bases at V and 0 bases at J; junction bases unmatched: 6. Germline V gives CDR1 SNHLY, CDR2 FYNNEI. The CDR3 reads CASRANRGMNTEAFF. CDR3 DNA sequence: TGTGCCAGCAGGGCGAACAGGGGGATGAACACTGAAGCTTTCTTT.

This clone appeared once. The chain recombines TRBV7-8 with TRBJ2-5; TRBD2 aligns across 8 bases. This CDR3 region has 16 residues. Looked up from germline, CDR1 is SGHVS and CDR2 is FQNEAQ. Unmatched junction bases numbered 13, after V lost 3 bases and J lost 7 bases. CDR3 region: CASSFERGPSIGTQYF. The CDR3 DNA sequence: TGTGCCAGCAGCTTTGAGCGGGGGCCCTCTATAGGGACCCAGTACTTC.

J is TRBJ2-4 and V is TRBV18; D is uncertain. The CDR3 runs 14 residues. Germline values: CDR1 KGHSH, CDR2 LQKENI. Trimming took off 6 bases at V and 7 bases at J, with 16 bases between the two ends. This CDR3 is CASSPPALVNIQYF. The DNA of the CDR3 is TGTGCCAGCTCTCCCCCCGCCCTAGTTAACATTCAGTACTTC.

This rearrangement joins TRBV27 to TRBJ1-6; TRBD1 agrees at 9 bases. This CDR3 has 15 residues. Germline V CDR1 and CDR2: MNHEY, SMNVEV (reference sequence). After removal of 5 bases from V and 9 bases from J, the junction contained 8 bases not matched to a gene. The CDR3 protein is CASSPKTGGGSPLHF. The CDR3 DNA reads TGTGCCAGCAGTCCCAAGACAGGGGGGGGTTCACCCCTCCACTTT.

This clone appeared a few times. V usage is TRBV5-1 and J usage is TRBJ1-2; 9 bases match TRBD1. Looked up from germline, CDR1 is SGHRS and CDR2 is YFSETQ. The V gene end was trimmed by 0 bases and the J gene end by 5 bases; junction bases not matched to a gene: 5. This CDR3 is 15 amino acids long. The CDR3 protein is CASSLDGQGQYGYTF. The CDR3 bases are TGCGCCAGCAGCTTGGACGGACAGGGGCAGTATGGCTACACCTTC.

The J gene is TRBJ2-1, the V gene TRBV7-3; 9 bases align to TRBD2. Per the germline V gene, CDR1 is SGHTA and CDR2 is FQGTGA. This CDR3 is 16 amino acids long. Trimming took 1 base from V and 5 from J; bases not matched to a gene: 6. The CDR3 loop is CASSLRVSGGNNEQFF. The DNA of the CDR3 is TGTGCCAGCAGCTTAAGAGTAAGCGGGGGGAACAATGAGCAGTTCTTC.

The V gene is TRBV7-2, the J gene TRBJ2-6; D remains unclear. This CDR3 spans 17 amino acids. Germline V gene lookup returns CDR1 SGHTA and CDR2 FQGNSA. V lost 1 base and J lost 2, with 12 bases in between. Here the CDR3 DNA reads TGTGCCAGCAGCTTAGTAGCAATTCTTGCTGGGGCCAACGTCCTGACTTTC. It encodes CASSLVAILAGANVLTF.

The rearrangement links TRBV18 to TRBJ2-1; possibly TRBD2 for D (7 bases). The CDR3 totals 14 residues. Trimming removed 4 bases from V and 7 bases from J, with 14 bases in between. Germline CDR1 KGHSH, CDR2 LQKENI. CDR3 sequence: CASSQTGGENEQFF. As DNA, the CDR3 is TGTGCCAGCTCACAAACGGGGGGCGAGAATGAGCAGTTCTTC.

This chain connects TRBV29-1 to TRBJ2-2; no clear D. V lost 5 bases to trimming and J lost 5 bases, with 6 bases between them. Germline CDR1 SQVTM, CDR2 ANQGSEA. The CDR3 contains 11 residues. The CDR3 nucleotides are TGCAGCGTTTCCTATACCGGGGAGCTGTTTTTT. Protein sequence: CSVSYTGELFF.

V and J are TRBV18 and TRBJ1-3; D perhaps matches TRBD1 (5 bases). The CDR3 is made up of 15 amino acids. CDR1 is KGHSH and CDR2 is LQKENI in the germline V gene. V lost 2 bases, J lost 0 bases, and 8 bases lay in between. The CDR3 nucleotides are TGTGCCAGCTCACCAGGGGGGAGCTCTGGAAACACCATATATTTT. It encodes CASSPGGSSGNTIYF.

The CDR3 reads CASSLALRQVANTGELFF. The CDR3 DNA is TGTGCCAGCAGCTTAGCGCTTCGGCAGGTCGCGAACACCGGGGAGCTGTTTTTT. V and J are TRBV7-2 and TRBJ2-2; D is undetermined. The germline V gene encodes CDR1 SGHTA and CDR2 FQGNSA. The CDR3 sequence is 18 residues long. The ends were cut back, 0 bases at V and 0 bases at J, with 14 bases in the middle.

V usage is TRBV19 and J usage is TRBJ1-5, with D unresolved. Germline-derived CDR1 and CDR2 are LNHDA and SQIVND (reference sequence). V was clipped by 7 bases and J by 11 bases, with 21 bases between them. The CDR3 has 14 residues. This chain's CDR3 is CASTKTAGVATQHF. The CDR3 DNA follows: TGTGCCAGTACCAAGACGGCCGGAGTCGCGACCCAGCATTTT.

As DNA, the CDR3 is TGTGCCAGCAGCCTAGGGCAAGGGGCATTATACACCGGGGAGCTGTTTTTT. This encodes CASSLGQGALYTGELFF. The chain is built from TRBV9 and TRBJ2-2; tentatively, D is TRBD1 (5 bases). V shed 4 bases and J shed 3 bases, with 19 bases lying between them. The CDR3 covers 17 residues. The V gene's germline CDR1 is SGDLS and CDR2 YYNGEE.

The chain links TRBV28 to TRBJ1-6; 7 positions match TRBD1. The CDR3 spans 16 residues. CDR1 MDHEN and CDR2 SYDVKM come from the germline V gene. V lost 6 bases and J lost 7; bases outside the gene matches: 12. The CDR3 region is CASSSGRTGWNSPLHF. The CDR3 DNA is TGTGCCAGCAGCTCTGGACGGACAGGATGGAATTCACCCCTCCACTTT.

This clone was recorded once. This chain connects TRBV6-2 or TRBV6-3 to TRBJ1-5; the D is unclear. The V gene's germline CDR1 is MNHEY and CDR2 SVGEGT. V gave up 5 bases and J gave up 6 bases, with 20 bases separating them. The CDR3 has 16 residues. The chain's CDR3 is CASSTPGGPLGQPQHF. The DNA for the CDR3 is TGTGCCAGCAGTACCCCGGGAGGCCCATTGGGTCAGCCCCAGCATTTT.

This clone was seen only once. CDR3 region: CASSLGQASTDTQYF. DNA for the CDR3: TGTGCCAGCAGCTTAGGACAGGCTAGCACAGATACGCAGTATTTT. The chain links TRBV7-2 to TRBJ2-3, with TRBD1 as a possible D gene (6 bases). With 1 base removed from V and 0 bases from J, the gap between germline ends came to 8 bases. Germline CDR1 and CDR2: SGHTA and FQGNSA. The CDR3 is 15 amino acids.

The gene calls are TRBV5-1 and TRBJ1-2; possibly TRBD1 for D (5 bases). This CDR3 region has 15 residues. Trimming shortened V by 2 bases and J by 4 bases, and 15 bases separated the two germline ends. CDR1 and CDR2 from the germline V gene are SGHRS and YFSETQ. CDR3 in DNA: TGCGCCAGCAGCTTATCAGGGCGACCTCCCTATGGCTACACCTTC. This gives the protein CASSLSGRPPYGYTF.

This chain links TRBV18 with TRBJ1-4; D not certain. V gave up 1 base and J gave up 8 bases, with 11 bases separating them. The CDR3 runs 14 residues. CDR1 is KGHSH, CDR2 LQKENI, per germline. CDR3 DNA sequence: TGTGCCAGCTCACCACAGGATACGGGAGAAAAACTGTTTTTT. It codes for CASSPQDTGEKLFF.

V and J are TRBV5-6 and TRBJ2-1; 9 bases map to TRBD1. The CDR3 consists of 17 residues. V was clipped by 0 bases and J by 8 bases; unmatched bases: 12. CDR1 and CDR2 (germline): SGHDT, YYEEEE. The CDR3 sequence is CASSLDFGDRESDEQFF. CDR3 DNA sequence: TGTGCCAGCAGCTTGGATTTCGGGGACAGGGAATCGGATGAGCAGTTCTTC.